This TCR beta chain was sequenced during a study of OX40 agonist ivuxolimab in advanced cancers. CDR3 length: 14 residues. V was trimmed by 2 bases and J by 2 bases, leaving 13 bases between them. Germline V lookup: CDR1 GTSNPN, CDR2 SVGIG (reference sequence). Study results and caveats: Normalized T-cell clonal expansion was also low in some nonresponders. CD8+ T cells averaged more expanded clones than CD4+.

The assay was immunoSEQ multiplex PCR, and TCRdb's table has in-frame clones only and misses some. This table has 50,000 to 70,000 clones, around 85% appearing once. In regard to this clone: Its antigen is still unknown.

This TCR derives from an adult with an advanced solid tumor such as melanoma, head and neck, liver or kidney cancer. The chain carries TRBV30 and TRBJ2-7; TRBD2 might be the D (5 bases). Source: CD4+ or CD8+ T cells sorted from blood, taken in a trial of the OX40 agonist ivuxolimab. CDR3 region: CAWSSGAGPYEQYF. As DNA, the CDR3 is TGTGCCTGGAGTAGCGGAGCAGGCCCCTACGAGCAGTACTTC.